Each of the 26 T cell receptor beta chains below was sequenced from the same sample in a study of cytomegalovirus exposure and HLA in healthy donors. It was with 60 Vbeta and 13 Jbeta primers that the PCR ran. Generated by immunoSEQ multiplex PCR, the TCRdb table keeps only in-frame clones and is missing some. The sample lists around 130,000 clones; roughly 88% were seen once. The sample comprised PBMCs. Source of these receptors: a woman under 30 in good health and CMV-seropositive.

The CDR3 protein is CASGSGQVSTYNEQFF. The CDR3 nucleotides are TGCGCCAGCGGGTCAGGTCAGGTGTCTACCTACAATGAGCAGTTCTTC. The rearrangement joins TRBV23-1 to TRBJ2-1; no clear D gene. Being an ORF, TRBV23-1 has a function that is uncertain. Between the trimmed V and J ends, which lost 8 bases and 2 bases, there was a span of 19 bases. The CDR3 runs 16 residues.

This clone was observed once. The chain combines TRBV27 with TRBJ2-7; D gene ambiguous. The V gene's germline CDR1 is MNHEY and CDR2 SMNVEV (reference sequence). The length of the CDR3 is 11 residues. V lost 6 bases and J 4 bases, leaving 7 bases between the germline ends. CDR3 loop: CASSVGYEQYF. CDR3 in DNA: TGTGCCAGCAGCGTCGGTTACGAGCAGTACTTC.

The V gene is TRBV10-3, the J gene TRBJ2-5; TRBD2 aligns across 11 bases. The germline V gene encodes CDR1 ENHRY and CDR2 SYGVKD. With V trimmed by 4 bases and J by 4 bases, 14 bases remained unmatched. The CDR3 runs 18 residues. CDR3 region: CAISGHSGGERFGETQYF. The CDR3 nucleotides are TGTGCCATCAGTGGCCATAGCGGGGGGGAGAGATTTGGAGAGACCCAGTACTTC.

This clone was seen only once. V usage is TRBV7-9 and J usage is TRBJ2-7; 10 bases match TRBD2. V shed 5 bases, J shed 0 bases, and the junction held 7 bases outside the gene matches. CDR3 length: 16 amino acids. Germline CDR1 is SEHNR and CDR2 is FQNEAQ (reference sequence). The CDR3 region has the DNA TGTGCCAGCAGCGCCTCTAGCGGGGGTGCCTCCTACGAGCAGTACTTC. It specifies CASSASSGGASYEQYF.

This rearrangement joins TRBV9 to TRBJ2-3, with 10 bases aligning to TRBD2. The CDR3 consists of 15 residues. The J segment lost 3 bases and the V segment lost 6 bases, leaving 7 bases of the junction unmatched. Germline CDR1 reads SGDLS; CDR2 reads YYNGEE. The chain's CDR3 is CASTESGGETDTQYF. The DNA of the CDR3 is TGTGCCAGCACCGAAAGCGGGGGGGAGACAGATACGCAGTATTTT.

CDR3: CASSRRLAGGPSTDTQYF. DNA of the CDR3: TGTGCCAGCAGCCGTCGTTTAGCGGGGGGACCTAGCACAGATACGCAGTATTTT. This chain joins TRBV4-2 and TRBJ2-3; 10 positions agree with TRBD2. The germline gives CDR1 LGHNA, CDR2 YNFKEQ. The CDR3 sequence is 18 residues long. The trim removed 4 bases at V and 0 bases at J, leaving 10 bases unmatched.

CDR3 coding DNA: TGTGCCAGCAGCCAAGACCTGTTTGGGGCGGCGAACACCGGGGAGCTGTTTTTT. This sequence encodes CASSQDLFGAANTGELFF. This chain links TRBV4-2 with TRBJ2-2; possibly TRBD1 for D (5 bases). The CDR3 extends over 18 amino acids. Germline V lookup: CDR1 LGHNA, CDR2 YNFKEQ. V shed 0 bases and J shed 0 bases, with 14 bases lying between them.

The V and J genes are TRBV4-2 and TRBJ2-2; TRBD2 agrees at 10 bases. Trimming took 4 bases from V and 7 from J; bases not matched to a gene: 6. Germline loops: CDR1 LGHNA, CDR2 YNFKEQ. The CDR3 runs 15 residues. The CDR3: CASSPLAGAGGELFF. The CDR3 region has the DNA TGTGCCAGCAGCCCTCTAGCGGGGGCCGGCGGGGAGCTGTTTTTT.

The V and J genes are TRBV30 and TRBJ2-3; no definite D call. This CDR3 comprises 11 residues. CDR1 and CDR2 from the germline V gene are GTSNPN and SVGIG (reference sequence). V was shortened by 5 bases and J by 2 bases, with 5 bases between the two germline ends. The CDR3 loop is CAWAHTDTQYF. DNA of the CDR3: TGTGCCTGGGCGCACACAGATACGCAGTATTTT.

Worth noting for this clone: The same CDR3 arises from other DNA sequences in this sample as well. This chain uses TRBV19 with TRBJ1-1; no firm D call. This CDR3 spans 12 amino acids. V dropped 5 bases and J dropped 5 bases, with 9 bases sitting between them. CDR1 LNHDA and CDR2 SQIVND come from the germline V gene (reference sequence). DNA for the CDR3: TGTGCCAGTAGTGAGCCTCGGACTGAAGCTTTCTTT. It is translated as CASSEPRTEAFF.

Only a few counts were recorded for this clone. The chain combines TRBV6-5 with TRBJ1-2; TRBD1 matches 8 bases. Germline-derived CDR1 and CDR2 are MNHEY and SVGAGI. The CDR3 has 14 residues. The J segment lost 4 bases and the V segment lost 2 bases, leaving 3 bases of the junction unmatched. This CDR3 reads CASSYGGQAYGYTF. DNA of the CDR3: TGTGCCAGCAGTTACGGGGGACAGGCCTATGGCTACACCTTC.

This clone was found once. The chain couples TRBV7-2 to TRBJ1-2; TRBD1 is a possible D gene (5 bases). The germline V gene has CDR1 SGHTA and CDR2 FQGNSA. The CDR3 covers 15 residues. The ends were cut back, 6 bases at V and 4 bases at J, with 18 bases in the middle. In DNA form, the CDR3 reads TGTGCCAGCAGTCAACCTCCGAGCGGGACCTATGGCTACACCTTC. Translating gives CASSQPPSGTYGYTF.

The CDR3 here is CASTRALSYQYF. CDR3 in DNA: TGTGCCAGCACCAGGGCCCTTAGTTACCAGTACTTC. The J gene is TRBJ2-5, the V gene TRBV2; D possibly corresponds to TRBD1 (5 bases). V was shortened by 7 bases and J by 10 bases, with 16 bases between the two germline ends. The CDR3 is 12 amino acids. Per germline, CDR1 SNHLY and CDR2 FYNNEI.

This clone was seen only once. The V gene is TRBV5-1, the J gene TRBJ2-5; TRBD1 might be the D (6 bases). The CDR3 consists of 13 residues. CDR1 is SGHRS and CDR2 is YFSETQ in the germline V gene. V was shortened by 4 bases and J by 2 bases, with 9 bases between the two germline ends. DNA of the CDR3: TGCGCCAGCAGCCCGGACAGTCAAGAGACCCAGTACTTC. Protein sequence: CASSPDSQETQYF.

This clone has a single count. The V and J genes are TRBV6-1 and TRBJ2-5, with TRBD2 identical over 12 bases. The CDR3 totals 15 residues. With V trimmed by 5 bases and J by 5 bases, 6 bases remained unmatched. Germline lookup yields CDR1 MNHNS and CDR2 SASEGT. The CDR3 protein is CASSLAGGAGETQYF. For the CDR3, the DNA is TGTGCCAGCAGTCTAGCGGGGGGGGCTGGGGAGACCCAGTACTTC.

The table lists this clone with a count of one. This rearrangement joins TRBV11-2 to TRBJ2-3; 12 positions match TRBD2. This CDR3 comprises 15 residues. Trimming removed 5 bases from V and 4 bases from J; junction bases left unmatched: 4. Per the germline V gene, CDR1 is SGHAT and CDR2 is FQNNGV. CDR3 in DNA: TGTGCCAGCAGCCCGACTAGCGGGGGAGCAGATACGCAGTATTTT. This encodes CASSPTSGGADTQYF.

This chain links TRBV5-4 with TRBJ1-1, with TRBD1 matching over 9 bases. This CDR3 is 14 amino acids long. Looked up from germline, CDR1 is SGHNT and CDR2 is YYREEE (reference sequence). V was pared by 5 bases and J by 5 bases, with 7 bases of the junction left unmatched. CDR3 region: CASRSGTGWTEAFF. The CDR3 nucleotides read TGTGCCAGCAGAAGCGGGACAGGGTGGACTGAAGCTTTCTTT. Combining the CDR3 with reference TRBV5-4 and TRBJ1-1 gives the whole variable domain ETGVTQSPTHLIKTRGQQVTLRCSSQSGHNTVSWYQQALGQGPQFIFQYYREEENGRGNFPPRFSGLQFPNYSSELNVNALELDDSALYLCASRSGTGWTEAFFGQGTRLTVV.

The CDR3 bases are TGTGCCAGCAGCGGACTGAATGAAAAACTGTTTTTT. This gives the protein CASSGLNEKLFF. The chain couples TRBV11-2 to TRBJ1-4; D uncertain. There are 12 residues in the CDR3. The V end was cut by 5 bases, the J end by 5 bases, with 6 bases between. CDR1 is SGHAT, CDR2 FQNNGV, per germline.

This chain links TRBV12-2 with TRBJ2-5; TRBD2 is the table's D call and was not checked against the DNA. TRBV12-2 is given as a pseudogene. The CDR3 extends over 16 amino acids. CDR3 bases: TGTGCAAGTCGCTCCCGAGACGCGGGGGGCCCTGAGACCCAGTACTTC. Protein sequence: CASRSRDAGGPETQYF.

There are a few counts of this clone. CDR3 sequence (DNA): TGTGCCAGCAGTGAAAATAGAAACACCATATATTTT. It is translated as CASSENRNTIYF. The gene calls are TRBV25-1 and TRBJ1-3; no definite D call. With 2 bases removed from V and 5 bases from J, the gap between germline ends came to 4 bases. CDR1 and CDR2 from the germline V gene are MGHDK and SYGVNS. The CDR3 covers 12 residues.

V usage is TRBV10-3 and J usage is TRBJ2-3; D uncertain. The V gene's germline CDR1 is ENHRY and CDR2 SYGVKD. V dropped 5 bases and J dropped 1 base, with 10 bases sitting between them. This CDR3 comprises 14 residues. This chain's CDR3 is CAISRLPGTDTQYF. The DNA for the CDR3 is TGTGCCATCAGTAGATTACCAGGCACAGATACGCAGTATTTT.

This clone is a singleton in its sample. The V call is TRBV30, the J call TRBJ2-3, with 7 bases aligning to TRBD2. Germline CDR1 reads GTSNPN; CDR2 reads SVGIG (reference sequence). The length of the CDR3 is 16 residues. J was trimmed by 0 bases and V by 4 bases; bases with no gene match: 10. The CDR3 DNA reads as TGTGCCTGGAACCACGGACTAGTCGGTAGCACAGATACGCAGTATTTT. It yields the protein CAWNHGLVGSTDTQYF.

V gene TRBV30 combines with J gene TRBJ1-2, with TRBD1 as a possible D gene (6 bases). Germline V gene sequence: CDR1 GTSNPN, CDR2 SVGIG (reference sequence). The CDR3 contains 12 residues. Trimming removed 4 bases from V and 6 bases from J, with 12 bases in between. CDR3 protein: CAWNGGQDGYTF. The CDR3 DNA follows: TGTGCCTGGAACGGGGGGCAGGATGGCTACACCTTC.

This clone appeared a single time. The V and J genes are TRBV4-1 and TRBJ1-5; 8 bases map to TRBD1. Germline-derived CDR1 and CDR2 are MGHRA and YSYEKL. The CDR3 is made up of 19 amino acids. V shed 2 bases, J shed 3 bases, and the junction held 15 bases outside the gene matches. In DNA, the CDR3 is TGCGCCAGCAGCCAAAACCCCCCGACAGGGGCGTCCCTCAATCAGCCCCAGCATTTT. As protein: CASSQNPPTGASLNQPQHF.

The chain uses TRBV6-1 and TRBJ1-5, with D possibly being TRBD1 (5 bases). Germline V CDR1 and CDR2: MNHNS, SASEGT. CDR3 length: 15 amino acids. Trimming shortened V by 2 bases and J by 3 bases, and 11 bases separated the two germline ends. The CDR3 here is CASSEIQELNQPQHF. Written as DNA, the CDR3 is TGTGCCAGCAGTGAAATACAGGAACTCAATCAGCCCCAGCATTTT.

This clone has only a few counts. The gene calls are TRBV13 and TRBJ1-2; D is undetermined. Germline V lookup: CDR1 PRHDT, CDR2 FYEKMQ (reference sequence). CDR3 size: 12 residues. V was trimmed by 1 base and J by 4 bases, leaving 4 bases between them. DNA of the CDR3: TGTGCCAGCAGCTTAGACAGCTATGGCTACACCTTC. Amino acids: CASSLDSYGYTF.